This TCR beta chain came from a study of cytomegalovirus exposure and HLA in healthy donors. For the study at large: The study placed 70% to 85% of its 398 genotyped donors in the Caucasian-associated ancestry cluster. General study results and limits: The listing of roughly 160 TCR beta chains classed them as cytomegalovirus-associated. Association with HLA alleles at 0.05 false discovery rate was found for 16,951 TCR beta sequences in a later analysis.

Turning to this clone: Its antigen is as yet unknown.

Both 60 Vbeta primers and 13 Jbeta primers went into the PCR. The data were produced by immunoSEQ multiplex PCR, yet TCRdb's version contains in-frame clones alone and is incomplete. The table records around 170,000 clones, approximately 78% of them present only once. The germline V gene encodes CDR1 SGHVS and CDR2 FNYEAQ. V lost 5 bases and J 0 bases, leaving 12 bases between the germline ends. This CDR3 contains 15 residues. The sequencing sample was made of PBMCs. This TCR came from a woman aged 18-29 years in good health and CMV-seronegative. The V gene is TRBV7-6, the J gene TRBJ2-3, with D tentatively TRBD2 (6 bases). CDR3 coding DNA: TGTGCCAGCAGCGCCACTAGCCTGAGCACAGATACGCAGTATTTT. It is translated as CASSATSLSTDTQYF.